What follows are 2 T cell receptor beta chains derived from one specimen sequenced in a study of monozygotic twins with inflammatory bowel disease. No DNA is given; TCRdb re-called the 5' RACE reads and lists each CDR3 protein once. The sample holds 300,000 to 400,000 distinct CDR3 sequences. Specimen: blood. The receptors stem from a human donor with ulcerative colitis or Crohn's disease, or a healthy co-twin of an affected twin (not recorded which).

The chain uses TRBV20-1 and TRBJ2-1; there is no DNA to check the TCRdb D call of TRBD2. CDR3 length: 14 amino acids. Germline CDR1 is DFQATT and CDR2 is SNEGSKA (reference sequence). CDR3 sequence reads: CSARTGLAGGVQFF.

The CDR3 loop is CASSQDFSRKLFF. The rearrangement joins TRBV14 to TRBJ1-4. The CDR3 is 13 residues long. The germline CDR1 and CDR2 sequences are SGHDN and FVKESK.